These 13 T cell receptor beta chains were sequenced from one sample in a study of technical replicates of blood from several donors. The table came from immunoSEQ multiplex PCR; TCRdb's copy has only in-frame clones and leaves some out. Here the sample spans tens of thousands of clones, approximately 94% being singletons. The source material was T cells isolated from PBMCs. These receptors came from a human donor in good health.

The chain is built from TRBV9 and TRBJ2-3; 12 nucleotides match TRBD2. J was trimmed by 5 bases and V by 3 bases; bases with no gene match: 7. The germline gives CDR1 SGDLS, CDR2 YYNGEE. The length of the CDR3 is 16 residues. The CDR3 is CASSERLAGDLDTQYF. The CDR3, as DNA: TGTGCCAGCAGCGAGAGACTAGCGGGGGATTTAGATACGCAGTATTTT.

V usage is TRBV4-1 and J usage is TRBJ1-5; possible D gene TRBD1, 6 bases. CDR3 length: 18 residues. CDR1 MGHRA and CDR2 YSYEKL come from the germline V gene. The V gene lost 0 bases and the J gene lost 6 bases, with 21 bases spanning the gap. CDR3 sequence (DNA): TGCGCCAGCAGCCAAGAAGTTACAGGGCCGGGTGTGTTTCAGCCCCAGCATTTT. This codes for CASSQEVTGPGVFQPQHF.

The chain uses TRBV28 and TRBJ1-5; 7 bases align to TRBD1. The CDR3 totals 16 residues. Germline trimming cut 1 base from V and 3 bases from J; bases unmatched to any gene: 6. Germline V CDR1 and CDR2: MDHEN, SYDVKM. CDR3 loop: CASSLFADRDNQPQHF. Here the CDR3 DNA reads TGTGCCAGCAGTTTATTCGCTGACAGGGACAATCAGCCCCAGCATTTT.

This clone came up once. The chain is built from TRBV2 and TRBJ1-2, with 9 bases aligning to TRBD1. V lost 2 bases and J lost 4; bases outside the gene matches: 5. The CDR3 runs to 15 residues. Germline CDR1 reads SNHLY; CDR2 reads FYNNEI. CDR3 in DNA: TGTGCCAGCAGTGAAAGGGGACAGGGAATCTATGGCTACACCTTC. This gives the protein CASSERGQGIYGYTF.

The gene calls are TRBV7-8 and TRBJ2-3, with D possibly being TRBD2 (6 bases). The V end was cut by 2 bases, the J end by 6 bases, with 15 bases between. The CDR3 sequence is 15 residues long. The germline V gene has CDR1 SGHVS and CDR2 FQNEAQ. CDR3 DNA sequence: TGTGCCAGCAGCTTATTGCGGGATGGAGCGGATACGCAGTATTTT. Its translation is CASSLLRDGADTQYF. The full variable domain, rest sourced from reference TRBV7-8 and TRBJ2-3, is GAGVSQSPRYKVAKRGQDVALRCDPISGHVSLFWYQQALGQGPEFLTYFQNEAQLDKSGLPSDRFFAERPEGSVSTLKIQRTQQEDSAVYLCASSLLRDGADTQYFGPGTRLTVL.

This chain joins TRBV28 and TRBJ1-1, with TRBD1 as a possible D gene (6 bases). Trimming took off 3 bases at V and 6 bases at J, with 8 bases between the two ends. Germline V gene lookup returns CDR1 MDHEN and CDR2 SYDVKM. The CDR3 sequence is 12 residues long. CDR3 in amino acids: CASSLGASEAFF. In DNA, the CDR3 is TGTGCCAGCAGTTTGGGGGCGTCTGAAGCTTTCTTT.

The chain employs TRBV5-1 and TRBJ2-2, with 9 bases aligning to TRBD1. Germline CDR1 is SGHRS and CDR2 is YFSETQ. This CDR3 is 15 amino acids long. J gave up 6 bases and V 4 bases, and 7 bases lay outside the gene matches. DNA for the CDR3: TGCGCCAGCAGCCCCGGACAGGGGAGGGCCGGGGAGCTGTTTTTT. It is translated as CASSPGQGRAGELFF.

This chain joins TRBV6-5 and TRBJ2-7, with D maybe TRBD1 (6 bases). CDR1 is MNHEY and CDR2 is SVGAGI in the germline V gene. The CDR3 totals 13 residues. Between the trimmed V and J ends, which lost 5 bases and 3 bases, there was a span of 11 bases. Here the CDR3 reads CASSQGQYYEQYF. DNA of the CDR3: TGTGCCAGCAGTCAAGGACAGTACTACGAGCAGTACTTC.

The chain uses TRBV4-1 and TRBJ1-4; 7 nucleotides match TRBD1. The CDR3 extends over 17 amino acids. The trim removed 1 base at V and 4 bases at J, leaving 9 bases unmatched. Germline values: CDR1 MGHRA, CDR2 YSYEKL. CDR3 protein: CASSQGRTGAFNEKLFF. The DNA for the CDR3 is TGCGCCAGCAGCCAAGGCCGCACAGGGGCCTTTAATGAAAAACTGTTTTTT.

The J gene is TRBJ1-2, the V gene TRBV5-5; D is ambiguous. Trimming shortened V by 2 bases and J by 3 bases, and 8 bases separated the two germline ends. The CDR3 is 13 amino acids. Looked up from germline, CDR1 is SGHKS and CDR2 is YYEKEE (reference sequence). Here the CDR3 DNA reads TGTGCCAGCAGCTTTCTAACCGACTATGGCTACACCTTC. This codes for CASSFLTDYGYTF. The full variable domain, its missing parts supplied by reference TRBV5-5 and TRBJ1-2, is DAGVTQSPTHLIKTRGQQVTLRCSPISGHKSVSWYQQVLGQGPQFIFQYYEKEERGRGNFPDRFSARQFPNYSSELNVNALLLGDSALYLCASSFLTDYGYTFGSGTRLTVV.

There are a few counts of this clone. J is TRBJ2-3 and V is TRBV2, with D possibly matching TRBD1 (5 bases). Per germline, CDR1 SNHLY and CDR2 FYNNEI. V gave up 7 bases and J gave up 2 bases, with 13 bases separating them. This CDR3 spans 14 amino acids. The CDR3 DNA follows: TGTGCCAGCACTGCCAGGGTGTACACAGATACGCAGTATTTT. This encodes CASTARVYTDTQYF.

The J gene is TRBJ2-2, the V gene TRBV2, with TRBD1 matching 10 bases. The CDR3 covers 14 residues. Trimming removed 4 bases from V and 9 bases from J; junction bases left unmatched: 5. The germline V gene encodes CDR1 SNHLY and CDR2 FYNNEI. The CDR3 region has the DNA TGTGCCAGCAGTGGGACAGGGGGTTACAGGGAGCTGTTTTTT. Protein product: CASSGTGGYRELFF.

This sequence joins TRBV6-4 and TRBJ1-5, with TRBD1 identical over 9 bases. The CDR3 spans 16 residues. The ends lost 5 bases at V and 6 bases at J; junction bases unmatched: 11. CDR1 and CDR2 from the germline V gene are MRHNA and SNTAGT. DNA of the CDR3: TGTGCCAGCAGTCTCACCTCCGGGACAGGGTTTCAGCCCCAGCATTTT. Translated: CASSLTSGTGFQPQHF.